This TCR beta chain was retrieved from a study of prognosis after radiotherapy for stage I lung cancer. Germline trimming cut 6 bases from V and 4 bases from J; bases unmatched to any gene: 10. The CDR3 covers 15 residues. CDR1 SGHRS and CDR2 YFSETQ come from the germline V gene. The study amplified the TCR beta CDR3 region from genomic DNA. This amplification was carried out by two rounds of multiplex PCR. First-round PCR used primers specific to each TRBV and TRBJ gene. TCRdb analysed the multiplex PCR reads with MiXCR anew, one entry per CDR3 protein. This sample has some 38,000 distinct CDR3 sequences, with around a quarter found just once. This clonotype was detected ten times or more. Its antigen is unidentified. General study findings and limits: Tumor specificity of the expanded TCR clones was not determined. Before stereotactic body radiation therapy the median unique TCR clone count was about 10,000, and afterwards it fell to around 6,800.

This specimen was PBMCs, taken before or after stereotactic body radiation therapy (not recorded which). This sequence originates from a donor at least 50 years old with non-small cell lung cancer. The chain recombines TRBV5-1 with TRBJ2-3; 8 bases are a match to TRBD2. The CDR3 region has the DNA TGCGCCAGCACCCTGGGTAGCGGGGTTCCAGATACGCAGTATTTT. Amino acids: CASTLGSGVPDTQYF.